Below, 26 T cell receptor beta chains from the same sample are listed, as sequenced in a study of cytomegalovirus exposure and HLA in healthy donors. The PCR employed 60 Vbeta primers together with 13 Jbeta primers. Clones were read by immunoSEQ multiplex PCR, and TCRdb kept only the in-frame ones, dropping some. The sample records under 300,000 clones, just under 85% being singletons. The sequenced material came from PBMCs. These receptors were collected from a middle-aged woman in good health and CMV-seropositive.

The V call is TRBV5-1, the J call TRBJ1-4; 10 bases match TRBD1. CDR3 length: 15 amino acids. Germline lookup yields CDR1 SGHRS and CDR2 YFSETQ. Trimming cost V 4 bases and J 2 bases; bases outside gene matches: 2. The CDR3 DNA is TGCGCCAGCAGCAGACAGGGGGCTACTAATGAAAAACTGTTTTTT. It encodes CASSRQGATNEKLFF.

The rearrangement links TRBV6-5 to TRBJ2-1, with TRBD2 matching over 8 bases. The CDR3 contains 14 residues. J was trimmed by 8 bases and V by 0 bases; bases with no gene match: 3. Germline-derived CDR1 and CDR2 are MNHEY and SVGAGI. The CDR3 protein is CASSYSPGLDEQFF. CDR3 nucleotides: TGTGCCAGCAGTTACTCGCCGGGACTAGATGAGCAGTTCTTC.

The gene calls are TRBV4-3 and TRBJ2-3; a possible D gene is TRBD2 (6 bases). The germline CDR1 and CDR2 sequences are LGHNA and YSLEER. The ends were cut back, 4 bases at V and 2 bases at J, with 13 bases in the middle. The length of the CDR3 is 15 residues. The CDR3 loop is CASSLHQRVTDTQYF. CDR3 sequence (DNA): TGCGCCAGCAGCCTCCACCAGCGGGTCACAGATACGCAGTATTTT.

The V gene is TRBV7-9, the J gene TRBJ2-1, with a possible D match to TRBD2 (5 bases). CDR1 and CDR2 from the germline V gene are SEHNR and FQNEAQ (reference sequence). V lost 1 base and J lost 6, with 19 bases in between. CDR3 length: 17 amino acids. CDR3 loop: CASSLGLVDWSFNEQFF. The CDR3 DNA is TGTGCCAGCAGCTTAGGGCTTGTGGACTGGAGCTTCAATGAGCAGTTCTTC. Filled out from reference TRBV7-9 and TRBJ2-1, the complete variable domain reads DTGVSQNPRHKITKRGQNVTFRCDPISEHNRLYWYRQTLGQGPEFLTYFQNEAQLEKSRLLSDRFSAERPKGSFSTLEIQRTEQGDSAMYLCASSLGLVDWSFNEQFFGPGTRLTVL.

J is TRBJ2-6 and V is TRBV2, with D possibly being TRBD2 (5 bases). Germline V lookup: CDR1 SNHLY, CDR2 FYNNEI. Trimming cost V 7 bases and J 2 bases, with 9 bases left between them. The CDR3 covers 14 residues. CDR3 DNA: TGTGCCAGCACTCTAGCACCTGGGGCCAACGTCCTGACTTTC. It specifies CASTLAPGANVLTF.

The chain recombines TRBV27 with TRBJ2-1, with D possibly matching TRBD2 (6 bases). CDR1 MNHEY and CDR2 SMNVEV come from the germline V gene (reference sequence). The germline V and J ends were trimmed by 5 bases and 3 bases, with 14 bases remaining between them. The CDR3 runs to 15 residues. Written as DNA, the CDR3 is TGTGCCAGCAGTCCCCGAGGGCGGGACTACAATGAGCAGTTCTTC. Translating it yields CASSPRGRDYNEQFF.

The rearrangement uses TRBV7-9 and TRBJ1-4, with 9 bases aligning to TRBD1. The CDR3 length is 15 residues. Germline CDR1 is SEHNR and CDR2 is FQNEAQ (reference sequence). V was pared by 5 bases and J by 6 bases, with 7 bases of the junction left unmatched. CDR3 in DNA: TGTGCCAGCAGCCCCCGGACAGGGGTGGATGAAAAACTGTTTTTT. Translating gives CASSPRTGVDEKLFF.

The chain employs TRBV11-3 and TRBJ2-7, with a possible D match to TRBD2 (7 bases). Per the germline V gene, CDR1 is SGHNT and CDR2 is YENEEA. The CDR3 is 14 amino acids. Trimming stripped 6 bases from V and 3 bases from J, with 15 bases between. The CDR3, as DNA: TGTGCCAGCAGTCCGGGGGGCGGAGACTACGAGCAGTACTTC. Its protein is CASSPGGGDYEQYF.

This sequence joins TRBV29-1 and TRBJ2-7, with 8 bases matching TRBD2. Per germline, CDR1 SQVTM and CDR2 ANQGSEA. V trimming: 0 bases; J trimming: 7 bases; junction bases outside the gene matches: 5. This CDR3 has 13 amino acids. CDR3 sequence: CSVEDQTSGEQYF. In DNA form, the CDR3 reads TGCAGCGTTGAAGATCAAACTAGCGGTGAGCAGTACTTC.

The rearrangement uses TRBV5-1 and TRBJ2-5; 8 bases agree with TRBD1. CDR3 length: 15 residues. Germline values: CDR1 SGHRS, CDR2 YFSETQ. V lost 2 bases and J lost 4; bases outside the gene matches: 7. CDR3 loop: CASSFTARGRETQYF. CDR3 nucleotides: TGCGCCAGCAGCTTCACTGCCAGGGGGCGAGAGACCCAGTACTTC.

The CDR3: CASSPGGGTGNGYTF. The CDR3 nucleotides read TGTGCCAGCAGCCCTGGGGGCGGGACAGGGAATGGCTACACCTTC. The chain combines TRBV28 with TRBJ1-2; 9 nucleotides agree with TRBD1. Germline-derived CDR1 and CDR2 are MDHEN and SYDVKM. This CDR3 region has 15 residues. The junction had 11 bases not matched to a gene; V was cut back by 6 bases and J by 6 bases.

The rearrangement links TRBV7-3 to TRBJ2-1; 11 nucleotides line up with TRBD2. The CDR3 contains 16 residues. The V segment lost 2 bases and the J segment 5 bases; nucleotides outside the gene matches: 5. Germline-derived CDR1 and CDR2 are SGHTA and FQGTGA. This CDR3 reads CASSLGPGLADNEQFF. CDR3 bases: TGTGCCAGCAGCTTAGGCCCGGGACTAGCGGACAATGAGCAGTTCTTC. Full variable domain (missing parts from reference TRBV7-3 and TRBJ2-1): GAGVSQTPSNKVTEKGKYVELRCDPISGHTALYWYRQSLGQGPEFLIYFQGTGAADDSGLPNDRFFAVRPEGSVSTLKIQRTERGDSAVYLCASSLGPGLADNEQFFGPGTRLTVL.

J is TRBJ1-5 and V is TRBV4-2, with 9 nucleotides matching TRBD1. The CDR3 is 20 amino acids. The V segment lost 1 base and the J segment 2 bases; nucleotides outside the gene matches: 15. The germline V gene has CDR1 LGHNA and CDR2 YNFKEQ. The CDR3 here is CASSQVLAVDRGDCNQPQHF. For the CDR3, the DNA is TGTGCCAGCAGCCAAGTGCTTGCGGTCGACAGGGGGGATTGCAATCAGCCCCAGCATTTT.

In this sample, this clone turned up once. The chain employs TRBV2 and TRBJ1-5; D unresolved. Germline CDR1 SNHLY, CDR2 FYNNEI. Deletions cut 2 bases from V and 5 bases from J, with 22 bases between. This CDR3 contains 18 residues. For the CDR3, the DNA is TGTGCCAGCAGTGAAAGTCAATGGGTGACCTGGGGAGATCAGCCCCAGCATTTT. Its translation: CASSESQWVTWGDQPQHF.

The V call is TRBV9, the J call TRBJ2-1; D perhaps matches TRBD2 (5 bases). Per germline, CDR1 SGDLS and CDR2 YYNGEE. The CDR3 length is 15 residues. V dropped 0 bases and J dropped 7 bases, with 14 bases sitting between them. The CDR3 protein is CASSVDGVPTNEQFF. The CDR3 DNA sequence: TGTGCCAGCAGCGTAGACGGGGTACCTACGAATGAGCAGTTCTTC.

The chain uses TRBV13 and TRBJ2-5; TRBD2 might be the D (6 bases). CDR1 is PRHDT, CDR2 FYEKMQ, per germline (reference sequence). This CDR3 is built from 14 residues. Trimming shortened V by 5 bases and J by 2 bases, and 12 bases separated the two germline ends. DNA for the CDR3: TGTGCCAGCAGCCTCGGGACTGCACAAGAGACCCAGTACTTC. Translation: CASSLGTAQETQYF. The whole variable domain, remainder taken from reference TRBV13 and TRBJ2-5, is AAGVIQSPRHLIKEKRETATLKCYPIPRHDTVYWYQQGPGQDPQFLISFYEKMQSDKGSIPDRFSAQQFSDYHSELNMSSLELGDSALYFCASSLGTAQETQYFGPGTRLLVL.

The V and J genes are TRBV2 and TRBJ1-1; 7 bases are a match to TRBD1. This CDR3 is built from 13 residues. Germline V lookup: CDR1 SNHLY, CDR2 FYNNEI. V lost 8 bases to trimming and J lost 0 bases; unmatched junction nucleotides: 3. CDR3 sequence reads: CASGDSLNTEAFF. The CDR3 nucleotides read TGTGCCAGCGGGGACAGCCTGAACACTGAAGCTTTCTTT.

The chain recombines TRBV5-6 with TRBJ1-3; tentatively, D is TRBD1 (5 bases). The CDR3 is made up of 14 amino acids. Germline lookup yields CDR1 SGHDT and CDR2 YYEEEE. Trimming cost V 4 bases and J 5 bases, with 13 bases left between them. The CDR3 region has the DNA TGTGCCAGCAGCCCCCCGGGACTCCGAAACACCATATATTTT. Translation: CASSPPGLRNTIYF.

J is TRBJ1-2 and V is TRBV2; weak D call: TRBD1 (6 bases). The length of the CDR3 is 12 residues. Germline V gene sequence: CDR1 SNHLY, CDR2 FYNNEI. The germline V and J ends were trimmed by 6 bases and 8 bases, with 13 bases remaining between them. CDR3 sequence reads: CASRVQGRGYTF. The CDR3 DNA reads TGTGCCAGCAGAGTACAGGGTCGGGGCTACACCTTC.

The chain has TRBV7-9 and TRBJ1-4; the match to TRBD1 covers 7 bases. CDR1 and CDR2 from the germline V gene are SEHNR and FQNEAQ (reference sequence). The CDR3 covers 16 residues. V lost 5 bases to trimming and J lost 2 bases; unmatched junction nucleotides: 8. The CDR3 spells CASSPRTGATNEKLFF. The CDR3 region has the DNA TGTGCCAGCAGCCCCAGGACAGGAGCGACTAATGAAAAACTGTTTTTT.

V gene TRBV5-6 combines with J gene TRBJ2-3, with D possibly TRBD1 on 6 matching bases. Germline values: CDR1 SGHDT, CDR2 YYEEEE. The V and J ends lost 4 bases and 2 bases respectively, with 8 bases between them. The CDR3 sequence is 13 residues long. For the CDR3, the DNA is TGTGCCAGCAGCACAGGGTTCACAGATACGCAGTATTTT. This translates into CASSTGFTDTQYF.

To note about this clone: At the DNA level, this CDR3 is encoded by other sequences in the same sample as well. This chain links TRBV5-1 with TRBJ2-7; TRBD1 agrees at 8 bases. The V gene end was trimmed by 6 bases and the J gene end by 4 bases; junction bases not matched to a gene: 6. The CDR3 has 13 residues. CDR1 is SGHRS, CDR2 YFSETQ, per germline. DNA of the CDR3: TGCGCCAGCAAGGGACAGGAGCTTTACGAGCAGTACTTC. Amino acids: CASKGQELYEQYF.

For this clone: Relative to the germline gene, one junction end is altered; a read error may explain this. V is TRBV7-2 and J is TRBJ2-7; weak D call: TRBD1 (5 bases). Germline V gene lookup returns CDR1 SGHTA and CDR2 FQGNSA. The CDR3 loop spans 12 amino acids. Here the CDR3 reads CASSLEGRAKNF. The CDR3 bases are TGTGCCAGCAGCTTAGAGGGCAGGGCAAAGAACTTC.

The V and J genes are TRBV19 and TRBJ2-1; the match to TRBD1 covers 8 bases. The junction had 3 bases not matched to a gene; V was cut back by 4 bases and J by 7 bases. Germline CDR1 and CDR2: LNHDA and SQIVND (reference sequence). CDR3 length equals 13 residues. CDR3 sequence reads: CASSRNRGNEQFF. CDR3 DNA sequence: TGTGCCAGTAGTAGAAACAGGGGGAATGAGCAGTTCTTC.

The genes are TRBV5-8 and TRBJ2-6; 10 bases line up with TRBD1. The CDR3 covers 17 residues. Germline CDR1 and CDR2: SGHTS and YDEGEE. Trimming took 2 bases from V and 3 from J; bases not matched to a gene: 5. The CDR3 loop reads CASSFGDRGDGANVLTF. For the CDR3, the DNA is TGTGCCAGCAGCTTCGGGGACAGGGGTGATGGGGCCAACGTCCTGACTTTC. Complete variable domain (other parts from reference TRBV5-8 and TRBJ2-6): EAGVTQSPTHLIKTRGQQATLRCSPISGHTSVYWYQQALGLGLQFLLWYDEGEERNRGNFPPRFSGRQFPNYSSELNVNALELEDSALYLCASSFGDRGDGANVLTFGAGSRLTVL.

The chain recombines TRBV5-4 with TRBJ2-7; TRBD2 matches 14 bases. The CDR3 has 17 residues. V shed 5 bases and J 4 bases; nucleotides not matched to a gene: 11. Germline CDR1 and CDR2: SGHNT and YYREEE (reference sequence). CDR3 amino acids: CASSLTRTSGRRYEQYF. CDR3 in DNA: TGTGCCAGCAGTTTAACGCGGACTAGCGGGAGGCGGTACGAGCAGTACTTC. The complete variable domain, with remaining parts taken from reference TRBV5-4 and TRBJ2-7, reads ETGVTQSPTHLIKTRGQQVTLRCSSQSGHNTVSWYQQALGQGPQFIFQYYREEENGRGNFPPRFSGLQFPNYSSELNVNALELDDSALYLCASSLTRTSGRRYEQYFGPGTRLTVT.